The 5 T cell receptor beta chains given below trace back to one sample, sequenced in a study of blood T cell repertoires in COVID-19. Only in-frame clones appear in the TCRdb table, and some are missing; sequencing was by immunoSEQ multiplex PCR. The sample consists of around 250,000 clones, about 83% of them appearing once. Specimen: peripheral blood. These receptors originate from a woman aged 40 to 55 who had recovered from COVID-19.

The CDR3 nucleotides are TGTGCCAGCAGCCCTAATCTGGGGGGGGAAAAACTGTTTTTT. Translation: CASSPNLGGEKLFF. The chain joins TRBV5-4 to TRBJ1-4; D may be TRBD1 (5 bases). The V end lost 4 bases, the J end lost 8 bases, and 15 bases lay between the germline ends. From germline, CDR1 is SGHNT and CDR2 YYREEE (reference sequence). The length of the CDR3 is 14 residues.

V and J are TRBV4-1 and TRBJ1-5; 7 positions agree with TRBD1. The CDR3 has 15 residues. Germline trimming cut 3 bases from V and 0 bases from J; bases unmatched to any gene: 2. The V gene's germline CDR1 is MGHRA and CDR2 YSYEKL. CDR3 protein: CASSQGQLSNQPQHF. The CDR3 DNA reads TGCGCCAGCAGCCAGGGACAGCTTAGCAATCAGCCCCAGCATTTT.

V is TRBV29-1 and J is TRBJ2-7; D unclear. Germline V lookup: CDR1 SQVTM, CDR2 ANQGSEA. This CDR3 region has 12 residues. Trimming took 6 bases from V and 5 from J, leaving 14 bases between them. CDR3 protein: CSVTTLTDEQYF. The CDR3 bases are TGCAGCGTAACGACCCTGACTGACGAGCAGTACTTC.

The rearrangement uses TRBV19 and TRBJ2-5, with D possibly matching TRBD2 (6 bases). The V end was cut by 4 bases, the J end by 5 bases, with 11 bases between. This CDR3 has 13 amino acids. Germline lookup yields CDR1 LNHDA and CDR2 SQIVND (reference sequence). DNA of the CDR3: TGTGCCAGTAGTAAGGGAGGTGCGGAGACCCAGTACTTC. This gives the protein CASSKGGAETQYF. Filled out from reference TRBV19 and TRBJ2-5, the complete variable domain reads DGGITQSPKYLFRKEGQNVTLSCEQNLNHDAMYWYRQDPGQGLRLIYYSQIVNDFQKGDIAEGYSVSREKKESFPLTVTSAQKNPTAFYLCASSKGGAETQYFGPGTRLLVL.

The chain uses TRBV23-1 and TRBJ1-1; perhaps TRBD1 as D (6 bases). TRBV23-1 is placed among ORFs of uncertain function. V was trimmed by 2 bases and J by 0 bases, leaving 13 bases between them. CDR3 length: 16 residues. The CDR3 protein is CASSQGYRAVNTEAFF. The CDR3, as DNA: TGCGCCAGCAGTCAAGGGTACAGGGCGGTGAACACTGAAGCTTTCTTT.